This T cell receptor (beta chain) appears in the sequencing data of a study of T cell responses to AZD1222 COVID-19 vaccine. Trimming at V came to 4 bases and at J to 4 bases, leaving 4 bases not matched to a gene. In germline, CDR1 is SGHRS, CDR2 YFSETQ. CDR3 length: 15 residues. Data came from immunoSEQ multiplex PCR; TCRdb stores just in-frame clones and leaves some out. The table records roughly 140,000 clones, 88% of them present only once. The sequences come from peripheral blood, collected after recovery from COVID-19. This TCR came from an adult who had recovered from COVID-19. V gene TRBV5-1 combines with J gene TRBJ2-3; the match to TRBD1 covers 12 bases. CDR3 DNA: TGCGCCAGCAGCACCGGGACAGGGGGCCCAGATACGCAGTATTTT. Amino acids: CASSTGTGGPDTQYF.